These T cell receptor beta chains were read from a single sample in a study of T cell changes during pregnancy in multiple sclerosis. The method was immunoSEQ multiplex PCR; TCRdb's version includes in-frame clones alone and lacks a portion of them. The repertoire holds about 75,000 clones, with approximately 95% as singletons. Sequences were derived from CD4+ T cells from peripheral blood mononuclear cells, sampled after pregnancy. All receptors come from a female donor with multiple sclerosis, enrolled in a pregnancy study. CDR3s leave out the opening cysteine and the closing phenylalanine or tryptophan.

v_gene,j_gene,CDR3aa
TRBV5-4,TRBJ2-2,ASSFPGTGSGELF
TRBV2,TRBJ1-1,ASSGTQGFGAF
TRBV9,TRBJ2-1,ASSVEAGGSYNEQF
TRBV7-2,TRBJ2-3,ASSLGGGTTDTQY
TRBV28,TRBJ2-1,ASVAGGENEQF
TRBV5-1,TRBJ2-7,ASSRLAGGPYEQY
TRBV5-1,TRBJ2-5,ASSYTTGGLTQETQY
TRBV28,TRBJ2-3,ASSPLAGGTDTQY
TRBV6-6,TRBJ1-5,ASRPQGQPQH
TRBV7-8,TRBJ2-1,ASSFPRTSRTSEQF
TRBV5-1,TRBJ2-1,ASSSQGNEQF
TRBV6-5,TRBJ2-1,ASSYSPAGGGNEQF
TRBV4-1,TRBJ1-2,ASSHLDRADYGYT
TRBV5-1,TRBJ2-1,ASSKGQVQDEQF
TRBV7-2,TRBJ1-2,ASSLDNRGQDGYT
TRBV18,TRBJ1-2,ASSPSAGGDYGYT
TRBV2,TRBJ1-2,ASSGRDGYT
TRBV5-6,TRBJ1-5,ASSYRDRPRQPQH
TRBV6-6,TRBJ2-5,ASSPRETQY
TRBV19,TRBJ2-7,ASRSTGTASYEQY
TRBV7-6,TRBJ1-2,ASSKGQGWGYT
TRBV7-9,TRBJ1-5,ASSLGVGGQPQH
TRBV19,TRBJ2-5,ASGPSGPQETQY
TRBV5-6,TRBJ1-2,ASKGTGRDYGYT
TRBV7-2,TRBJ2-3,ASSSYRGPGMGTQY
TRBV28,-,ASSFRTSGRTFYEQY